The present TCR beta chain was sequenced within a study of identical twins. Overall study results and limits: Models underestimated TCR alpha sharing (out-of-frame) in monozygotic twins. Abundant cord blood beta clonotypes carried fewer insertions; memory repertoires showed none. Because invariant MAIT and iNKT cells could be present, zero-insertion analyses could be partly confounded.

TCRdb recomputed calls from the 5' RACE reads with MiXCR, one row per CDR3 protein. The repertoire holds 690,000 or so distinct CDR3 sequences, about 9.4% seen once, with 0.85% to 1% in the top ten. This clonotype has at least ten counts. Its antigen remains unidentified. This CDR3 is built from 14 residues. V was shortened by 4 bases and J by 2 bases, with 9 bases between the two germline ends. The sample was also reused in another study, on yellow fever vaccine responses in identical twins.

The sample was PBMCs. V is TRBV12-3 or TRBV12-4 and J is TRBJ2-1; D may be TRBD1 (6 bases). The receptor was isolated from a woman in her late teens or twenties in good health. Written as DNA, the CDR3 is TGTGCCAGCAGTTGGACAGAAACCTACAATGAGCAGTTCTTC. Protein: CASSWTETYNEQFF.